One and the same sample provided the 2 T cell receptor beta chains below, sequenced in a study of blood T cell repertoires in COVID-19. Generated by immunoSEQ multiplex PCR, the TCRdb table keeps only in-frame clones and is missing some. The sample has 70,000 or so clones, 65% to 85% seen once. Input material: peripheral blood. These receptors were collected from a man aged 55-75 years with acute or convalescent COVID-19.

This rearrangement joins TRBV3-1 (or the pseudogene TRBV3-2) to TRBJ2-7, with D uncertain. The CDR3 has 15 amino acids. Germline assignment: CDR1 LGHDT and CDR2 YNNKEL (reference sequence). Trimming took 3 bases from V and 3 from J, leaving 15 bases between them. The CDR3 sequence is CASSHPSPQDYEQYF. CDR3 DNA: TGTGCCAGCAGCCACCCCTCGCCACAAGACTACGAGCAGTACTTC.

V and J are TRBV7-8 and TRBJ1-3; D not certain. The CDR3 consists of 15 residues. Trimming cost V 7 bases and J 0 bases, with 13 bases left between them. Germline V gene lookup returns CDR1 SGHVS and CDR2 FQNEAQ. CDR3 bases: TGTGCCAGCACCCTCTCGTCCCCCTCTGGAAACACCATATATTTT. Its translation: CASTLSSPSGNTIYF.